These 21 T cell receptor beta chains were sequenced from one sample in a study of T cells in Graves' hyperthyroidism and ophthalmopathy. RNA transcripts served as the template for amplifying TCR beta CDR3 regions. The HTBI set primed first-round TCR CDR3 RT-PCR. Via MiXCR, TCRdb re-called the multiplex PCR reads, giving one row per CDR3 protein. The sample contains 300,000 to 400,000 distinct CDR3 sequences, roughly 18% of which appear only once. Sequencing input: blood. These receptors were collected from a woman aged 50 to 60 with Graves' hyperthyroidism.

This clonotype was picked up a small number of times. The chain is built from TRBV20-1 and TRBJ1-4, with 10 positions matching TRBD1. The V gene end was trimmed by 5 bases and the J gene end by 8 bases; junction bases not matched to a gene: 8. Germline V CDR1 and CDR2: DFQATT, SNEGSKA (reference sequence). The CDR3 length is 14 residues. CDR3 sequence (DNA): TGCAGTGCTGGCGACAGGGGGCAAGGGGAAAAACTGTTTTTT. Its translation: CSAGDRGQGEKLFF.

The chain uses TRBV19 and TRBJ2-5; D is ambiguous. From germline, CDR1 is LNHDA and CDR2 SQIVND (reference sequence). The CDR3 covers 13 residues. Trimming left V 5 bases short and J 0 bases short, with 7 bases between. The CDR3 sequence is CASSVRNQETQYF. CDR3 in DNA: TGTGCCAGTAGTGTCAGGAACCAAGAGACCCAGTACTTC.

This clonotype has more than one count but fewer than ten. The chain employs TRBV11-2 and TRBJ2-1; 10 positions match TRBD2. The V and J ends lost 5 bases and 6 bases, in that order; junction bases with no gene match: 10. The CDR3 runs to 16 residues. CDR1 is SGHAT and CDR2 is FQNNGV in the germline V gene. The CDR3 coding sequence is TGTGCCAGCAGCCCCCCGACCGGGACTAGCGCCAATGAGCAGTTCTTC. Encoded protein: CASSPPTGTSANEQFF.

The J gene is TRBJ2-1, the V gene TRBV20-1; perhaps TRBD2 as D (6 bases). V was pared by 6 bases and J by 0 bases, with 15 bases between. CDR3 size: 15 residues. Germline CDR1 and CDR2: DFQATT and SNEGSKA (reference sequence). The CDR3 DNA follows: TGCAGTGCGGGGGACTTTCGCTTCTCCTACAATGAGCAGTTCTTC. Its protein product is CSAGDFRFSYNEQFF.

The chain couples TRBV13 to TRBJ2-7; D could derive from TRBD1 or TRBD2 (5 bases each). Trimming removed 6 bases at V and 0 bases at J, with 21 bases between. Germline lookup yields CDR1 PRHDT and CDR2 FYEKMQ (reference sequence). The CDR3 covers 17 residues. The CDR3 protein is CASSRDPAAKSSYEQYV. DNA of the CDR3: TGTGCCAGCAGTCGGGACCCCGCAGCGAAAAGCTCCTACGAGCAGTACGTC.

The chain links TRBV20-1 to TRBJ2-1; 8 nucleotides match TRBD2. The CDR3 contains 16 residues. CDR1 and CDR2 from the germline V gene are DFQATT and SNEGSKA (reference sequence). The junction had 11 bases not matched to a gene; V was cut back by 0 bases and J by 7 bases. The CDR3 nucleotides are TGCAGTGCTAGAGATTCCCTGCGGGGGGCTGGTAATGAGCAGTTCTTC. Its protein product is CSARDSLRGAGNEQFF.

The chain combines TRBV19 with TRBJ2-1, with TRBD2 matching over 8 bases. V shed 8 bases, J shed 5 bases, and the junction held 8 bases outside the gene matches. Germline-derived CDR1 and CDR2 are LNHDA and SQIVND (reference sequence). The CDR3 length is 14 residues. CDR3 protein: CASAGLEQNNEQFF. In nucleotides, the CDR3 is TGTGCCAGTGCGGGACTAGAACAAAACAATGAGCAGTTCTTC.

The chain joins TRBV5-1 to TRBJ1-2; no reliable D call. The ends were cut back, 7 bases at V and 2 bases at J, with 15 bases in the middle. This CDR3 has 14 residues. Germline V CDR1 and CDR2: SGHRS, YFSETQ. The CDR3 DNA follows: TGCGCCAGCGGATTAACTGACACCAACTATGGCTACACCTTC. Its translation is CASGLTDTNYGYTF.

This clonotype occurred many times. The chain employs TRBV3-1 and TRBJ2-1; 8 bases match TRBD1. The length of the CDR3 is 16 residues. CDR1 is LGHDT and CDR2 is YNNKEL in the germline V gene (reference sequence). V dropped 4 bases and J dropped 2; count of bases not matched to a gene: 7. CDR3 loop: CASSRSTGGPYNEQFF. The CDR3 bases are TGTGCCAGCAGCCGGAGTACAGGGGGACCCTACAATGAGCAGTTCTTC.

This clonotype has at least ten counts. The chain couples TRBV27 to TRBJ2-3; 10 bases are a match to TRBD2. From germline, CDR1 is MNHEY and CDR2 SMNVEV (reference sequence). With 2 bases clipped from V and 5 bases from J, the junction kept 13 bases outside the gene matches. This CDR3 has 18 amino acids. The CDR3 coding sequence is TGTGCCAGCAGTTTAAGCCCCGAGCTAGCGGGAGTGGAAGATACGCAGTATTTT. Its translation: CASSLSPELAGVEDTQYF.

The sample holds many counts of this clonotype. CDR3 loop: CASASGQGHTILGKNIQYF. CDR3 sequence (DNA): TGTGCCAGCGCCAGTGGACAGGGGCATACCATCTTGGGCAAAAACATTCAGTACTTC. The gene calls are TRBV28 and TRBJ2-4; TRBD1 matches at 9 bases. Germline V gene sequence: CDR1 MDHEN, CDR2 SYDVKM. After removal of 8 bases from V and 3 bases from J, the junction contained 20 bases not matched to a gene. This CDR3 comprises 19 residues.

CDR3 in DNA: TGTGCCAGCAGCTTTATCGCCGGGCAGGAGGCCTCCACCTTC. Its translation is CASSFIAGQEASTF. V usage is TRBV7-9 and J usage is TRBJ1-2; D unclear. The CDR3 sequence is 14 residues long. The V end was cut by 3 bases, the J end by 13 bases, with 21 bases between. Per the germline V gene, CDR1 is SEHNR and CDR2 is FQNEAQ (reference sequence). Variable domain in full (rest from reference TRBV7-9 and TRBJ1-2): DTGVSQNPRHKITKRGQNVTFRCDPISEHNRLYWYRQTLGQGPEFLTYFQNEAQLEKSRLLSDRFSAERPKGSFSTLEIQRTEQGDSAMYLCASSFIAGQEASTFGSGTRLTVV.

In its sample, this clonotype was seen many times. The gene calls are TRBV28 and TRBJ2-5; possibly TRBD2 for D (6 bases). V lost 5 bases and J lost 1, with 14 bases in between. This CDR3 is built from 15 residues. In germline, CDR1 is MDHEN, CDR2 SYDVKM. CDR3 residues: CASSGGTLTQETQYF. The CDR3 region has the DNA TGTGCCAGCAGTGGTGGGACTCTTACCCAAGAGACCCAGTACTTC.

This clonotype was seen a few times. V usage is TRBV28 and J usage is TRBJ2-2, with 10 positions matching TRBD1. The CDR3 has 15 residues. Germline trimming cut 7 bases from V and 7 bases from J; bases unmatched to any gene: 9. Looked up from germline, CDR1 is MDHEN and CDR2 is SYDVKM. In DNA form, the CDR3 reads TGTGCCAGCACGCCCGGGACAGGGGTGGGCGGGGAGCTGTTTTTT. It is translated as CASTPGTGVGGELFF.

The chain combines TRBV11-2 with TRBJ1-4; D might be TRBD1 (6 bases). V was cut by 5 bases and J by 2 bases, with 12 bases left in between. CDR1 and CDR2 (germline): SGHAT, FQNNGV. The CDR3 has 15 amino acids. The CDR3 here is CASSPHRETNEKLFF. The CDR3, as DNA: TGTGCCAGCAGCCCGCACAGGGAGACTAATGAAAAACTGTTTTTT.

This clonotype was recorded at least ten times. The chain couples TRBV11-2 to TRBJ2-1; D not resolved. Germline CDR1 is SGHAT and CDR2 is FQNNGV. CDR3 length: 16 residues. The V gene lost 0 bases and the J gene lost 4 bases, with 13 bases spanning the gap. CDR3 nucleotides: TGTGCCAGCAGCTTAGAAGTGGGATCTAATTACAATGAGCAGTTCTTC. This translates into CASSLEVGSNYNEQFF. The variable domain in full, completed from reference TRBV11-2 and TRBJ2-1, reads EAGVAQSPRYKIIEKRQSVAFWCNPISGHATLYWYQQILGQGPKLLIQFQNNGVVDDSQLPKDRFSAERLKGVDSTLKIQPAKLEDSAVYLCASSLEVGSNYNEQFFGPGTRLTVL.

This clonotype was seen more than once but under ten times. The DNA of the CDR3 is TGCGCCAGCAGCCATATAGGAACCGGGGAGCTGTTTTTT. Residues: CASSHIGTGELFF. The V call is TRBV4-1, the J call TRBJ2-2; D is unresolved. The V gene lost 3 bases and the J gene lost 5 bases, with 7 bases spanning the gap. The CDR3 covers 13 residues. Germline V lookup: CDR1 MGHRA, CDR2 YSYEKL.

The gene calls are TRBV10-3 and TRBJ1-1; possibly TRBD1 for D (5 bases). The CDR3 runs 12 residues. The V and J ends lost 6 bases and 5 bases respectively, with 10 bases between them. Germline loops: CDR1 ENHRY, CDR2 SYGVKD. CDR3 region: CAISQGGTEAFF. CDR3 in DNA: TGTGCCATCAGCCAGGGAGGGACTGAAGCTTTCTTT.

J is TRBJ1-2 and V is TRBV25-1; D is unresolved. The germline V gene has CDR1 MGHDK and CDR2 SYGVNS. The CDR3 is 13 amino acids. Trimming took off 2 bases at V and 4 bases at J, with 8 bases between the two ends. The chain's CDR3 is CASSEGRSYGYTF. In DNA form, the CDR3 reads TGTGCCAGCAGTGAAGGGAGGAGCTATGGCTACACCTTC.

CDR3 DNA: TGTGCCAGCAGTCCAGGGGGCAGGAACACTGAAGCTTTCTTT. As protein: CASSPGGRNTEAFF. The chain has TRBV27 and TRBJ1-1, with 8 bases that match TRBD1. The CDR3 covers 14 residues. V was clipped by 5 bases and J by 1 base; unmatched bases: 3. The germline gives CDR1 MNHEY, CDR2 SMNVEV (reference sequence).

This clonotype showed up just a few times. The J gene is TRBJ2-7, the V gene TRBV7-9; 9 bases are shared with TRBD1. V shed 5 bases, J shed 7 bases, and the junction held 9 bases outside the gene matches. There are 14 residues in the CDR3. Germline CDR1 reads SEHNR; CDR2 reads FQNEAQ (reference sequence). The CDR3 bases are TGTGCCAGCAGCCCGGGACAGGGCCCAGTAGAGCAGTACTTC. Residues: CASSPGQGPVEQYF.